This T cell receptor (beta chain) was sequenced for a study of cytomegalovirus exposure and HLA in healthy donors. General study findings and limits: Relative to the roughly 700-donor mean, N-insertions were reportedly fewer in an Asian-associated ancestry cluster in a later analysis. Across all donors, roughly uniform sequencing depth was an assumption of the presence/absence analyses. As confirmed in vitro, a few CMV-associated chains were specific for CMV antigens.

V was pared by 6 bases and J by 0 bases, with 9 bases of the junction left unmatched. The CDR3 runs to 17 residues. Looked up from germline, CDR1 is MDHEN and CDR2 is SYDVKM. Participants comprised healthy donors of bone marrow. The PCR had 60 Vbeta and 13 Jbeta primers. Generated by immunoSEQ multiplex PCR, the TCRdb table keeps only in-frame clones and is missing some. The repertoire table contains approximately 130,000 clones. With regard to this clone: The target antigen is unknown.

This TCR came from an older woman in good health and CMV-seronegative. J is TRBJ2-4 and V is TRBV28; 9 bases match TRBD2. Material: PBMCs. In nucleotides, the CDR3 is TGTGCCAGCAGCCAGGGGCGGGGGGGACTAGCCAAAAACATTCAGTACTTC. Amino acids: CASSQGRGGLAKNIQYF. The full variable domain, with the rest looked up from reference TRBV28 and TRBJ2-4, is DVKVTQSSRYLVKRTGEKVFLECVQDMDHENMFWYRQDPGLGLRLIYFSYDVKMKEKGDIPEGYSVSREKKERFSLILESASTNQTSMYLCASSQGRGGLAKNIQYFGAGTRLSVL.